Following are 10 T cell receptor beta chains from one sample sequenced in a study of Graves' ophthalmopathy and Graves' hyperthyroidism (dated by TCRdb to 2016 to 2019). The data were produced on an Illumina HiSeq 2000. TCR beta CDR3 regions were amplified from RNA transcripts for repertoire sequencing. The first round was an RT-PCR using HTBI primers with the Qiagen OneStep RT-PCR kit, and this first round was followed by a second-round multiplex PCR, then size selection and purification. TCRdb reworked the public reads: Q25 trimming with fastp, MiXCR clone assembly, productive beta chains retained. A single entry per CDR3 protein holds the most common genes and DNA from its merged rows. The sample has roughly 400,000 distinct CDR3 sequences on record, approximately 16% of them singletons. The ten biggest clones cover 1.6% of the sample. The sequenced sample consisted of peripheral blood. The source of these receptors is a woman between 18 and 29 years old with Graves' ophthalmopathy. Donor details come from another sample of the same person, matched by shared clones.

The rearrangement uses TRBV6-5 and TRBJ2-7; D is perhaps TRBD2 (6 bases). V was pared by 2 bases and J by 2 bases, with 13 bases between. The germline V gene encodes CDR1 MNHEY and CDR2 SVGAGI. This CDR3 is built from 15 residues. The CDR3 bases are TGTGCCAGCAGTTACGGTGGAGGGTCAGCCTACGAGCAGTACTTC. Residues: CASSYGGGSAYEQYF.

This clonotype appeared many times. V usage is TRBV6-2 or TRBV6-3 and J usage is TRBJ2-5, with a tentative D call TRBD1 (6 bases). This CDR3 has 14 amino acids. Trimming stripped 9 bases from V and 1 base from J, with 15 bases between. In germline, CDR1 is MNHEY, CDR2 SVGEGT. The CDR3 nucleotides read TGTGCCAGTCAAAGGGGGACGTTCCAAGAGACCCAGTACTTC. It is translated as CASQRGTFQETQYF.

This clonotype was seen ten or more times. The V gene is TRBV4-3, the J gene TRBJ1-2; 7 bases align to TRBD1. The CDR3 sequence is 13 residues long. Germline trimming cut 4 bases from V and 1 base from J; bases unmatched to any gene: 0. Looked up from germline, CDR1 is LGHNA and CDR2 is YSLEER. The CDR3 spells CASSRDSNYGYTF. The CDR3 DNA reads TGCGCCAGCAGCCGGGACAGTAACTATGGCTACACCTTC.

The table lists this clonotype with many counts. V is TRBV20-1 and J is TRBJ1-1, with 10 bases lining up with TRBD1. CDR3 length equals 15 residues. Germline lookup yields CDR1 DFQATT and CDR2 SNEGSKA (reference sequence). The CDR3 reads CSELTGQGFRTEAFF. CDR3 coding DNA: TGCAGCGAGCTCACGGGACAGGGGTTTCGCACTGAAGCTTTCTTT.

This clonotype was picked up many times. This chain uses TRBV6-4 with TRBJ2-2; 8 bases align to TRBD2. With V trimmed by 5 bases and J by 3 bases, 11 bases remained unmatched. Germline assignment: CDR1 MRHNA and CDR2 SNTAGT. The CDR3 spans 17 residues. The CDR3 DNA sequence: TGTGCCAGCAGTAGGACTAGCTCGGGAGTGTACACCGGGGAGCTGTTTTTT. As protein: CASSRTSSGVYTGELFF.

At least ten counts were recorded for this clonotype. The chain is built from TRBV7-2 and TRBJ1-6; D might be TRBD1 (6 bases). Trimming cost V 1 base and J 4 bases, with 11 bases left between them. Germline V gene sequence: CDR1 SGHTA, CDR2 FQGNSA. The CDR3 is made up of 16 amino acids. The CDR3 protein is CASSLGGARYNSPLHF. Here the CDR3 DNA reads TGTGCCAGCAGCTTAGGGGGGGCGAGGTATAATTCACCCCTCCACTTT.

In this sample, this clonotype turned up many times. V gene TRBV30 combines with J gene TRBJ1-1; D is unresolved. V was cut by 4 bases and J by 1 base, with 16 bases left in between. The germline V gene has CDR1 GTSNPN and CDR2 SVGIG (reference sequence). This CDR3 is built from 15 residues. This CDR3 reads CAWTSPRISNTEAFF. CDR3 nucleotides: TGTGCCTGGACCTCTCCGAGGATCTCGAACACTGAAGCTTTCTTT.

This clonotype has ten or more counts. DNA for the CDR3: TGTGCCAGCAGTTTAAGGCAGGGCGATGAAAAACTGTTTTTT. This encodes CASSLRQGDEKLFF. The chain has TRBV12-3 or TRBV12-4 and TRBJ1-4, with a weak D call TRBD1 (5 bases). Trimming removed 2 bases from V and 6 bases from J, with 10 bases in between. The CDR3 has 14 residues.

This CDR3 is CASSFGGLGGELFF. The CDR3 DNA follows: TGCGCCAGCAGCTTTGGGGGACTCGGCGGGGAGCTGTTTTTT. The chain employs TRBV5-1 and TRBJ2-2, with D maybe TRBD2 (6 bases). In germline, CDR1 is SGHRS, CDR2 YFSETQ. The V end was cut by 2 bases, the J end by 7 bases, with 12 bases between. This CDR3 comprises 14 residues.

At least ten counts were recorded for this clonotype. This rearrangement joins TRBV20-1 to TRBJ2-7, with D tentatively TRBD2 (5 bases). The CDR3 has 16 residues. V was clipped by 1 base and J by 0 bases, with 16 bases between them. Germline V CDR1 and CDR2: DFQATT, SNEGSKA (reference sequence). CDR3 loop: CSARGSGGPTSYEQYF. The CDR3 nucleotides read TGCAGTGCTAGAGGGTCAGGCGGGCCTACCTCCTACGAGCAGTACTTC.